This TCR beta chain derives from a study of T cell repertoires in cytomegalovirus infection. Study at large: TCR beta signatures that were public indicated CMV infection and matching HLA type.

Via MiXCR, TCRdb re-called the reads, giving one row per CDR3 protein. This sample has some 940,000 distinct CDR3 sequences; about 33% occur once, and the top ten carry about an eighth. About this clonotype itself: What it binds is not known.

Trimming removed 5 bases from V and 6 bases from J, with 14 bases in between. CDR3 length equals 13 residues. Germline CDR1 is SGHTA and CDR2 is FQGNSA. Source: cultured CD8+ T cells from PBMCs, taken from culture after CMV antigen stimulation. The rearrangement uses TRBV7-2 and TRBJ2-7; possibly TRBD2 for D (6 bases). This clonotype was sampled from a human donor in good health (CMV status not recorded). Some clones in this sample may be carry-over from other donors' samples. This CDR3 reads CASSLSSATEQYV. DNA for the CDR3: TGTGCCAGCAGCCTCTCTAGCGCGACCGAGCAGTACGTC.